This T cell receptor beta chain was captured by sequencing in a study of T-cell memory formation after mild COVID-19. Study at large: Largely donor-specific TCR clusters were found. Study-wide points: Mainly CM and EM harbored the contracting CD4+ clones; mainly EMRA harbored the CD8+ ones. SARS-CoV-2 specificity was not confirmed for second-wave clones peaking on day 37.

This clonotype was detected a few times. Antigen specificity is unknown. Amplification by 5'RACE using constant-segment primers produced TCR alpha and TCR beta cDNA libraries that carried sample barcodes and UMIs. TCRdb re-called the 5' RACE reads through MiXCR, storing one row per CDR3 protein. The table lists hundreds of thousands of distinct CDR3 sequences, roughly 17% of them singletons. Germline loops: CDR1 SGHAT, CDR2 FQNNGV. Trimming pared 6 bases from V and 5 bases from J, leaving 8 bases between. CDR3 length: 12 amino acids. The sequenced sample consisted of PBMCs or a T cell subset sorted from them (not recorded which). This chain links TRBV11-2 with TRBJ2-1; unclear D gene. The source is an adult woman who had mild COVID-19 (a few samples of this study predate the infection). Cell type and time point are not known. For the CDR3, the DNA is TGTGCCAGCAGAGTGTCCCACAATGAGCAGTTCTTC. Amino acids: CASRVSHNEQFF.